The entry below describes one T cell receptor (beta chain). Antigen: not known. From RNA, the CDR3 regions of TCR beta chains were amplified and sequenced. The workflow started with a first-round RT-PCR run with HTBI primers and then moved on to a second-round multiplex PCR. A single record per CDR3 protein comes from TCRdb applying MiXCR to the multiplex PCR reads. Of roughly 600,000 distinct CDR3 sequences in the sample, approximately 37% are singletons; the top ten hold 3.5% to 5%. This sample is part of a study of Graves' ophthalmopathy and Graves' hyperthyroidism. Study-wide background: Being free of ophthalmopathy for 18 months of follow-up defined stable hyperthyroidism.

In germline, CDR1 is ENHRY, CDR2 SYGVKD. V was pared by 5 bases and J by 4 bases, with 1 base of the junction left unmatched. The CDR3 is made up of 14 amino acids. The study's findings and limits: Ophthalmopathy progression prediction by the model yielded a sensitivity of about 68% and a specificity of under 85%. The blood repertoire also included most expanded thyroid clonotypes above 0.001 frequency.

The chain is built from TRBV10-3 and TRBJ2-2; TRBD1 matches at 10 bases. The TCR originated in an adult man with Graves' hyperthyroidism. Sequencing used peripheral blood or thyroid tissue (not recorded which). CDR3 DNA: TGTGCCATCAGTCGGGACAGGGGCACCGGGGAGCTGTTTTTT. Translating it yields CAISRDRGTGELFF.